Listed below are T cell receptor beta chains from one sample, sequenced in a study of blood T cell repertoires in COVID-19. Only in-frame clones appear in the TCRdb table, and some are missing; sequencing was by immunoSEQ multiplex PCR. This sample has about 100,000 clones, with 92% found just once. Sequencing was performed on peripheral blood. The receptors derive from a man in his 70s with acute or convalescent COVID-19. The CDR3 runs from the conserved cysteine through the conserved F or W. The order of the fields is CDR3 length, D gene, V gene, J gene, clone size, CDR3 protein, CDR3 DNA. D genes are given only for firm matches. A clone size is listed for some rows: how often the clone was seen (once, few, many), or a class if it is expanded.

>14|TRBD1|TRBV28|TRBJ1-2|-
CASRGDRVRYGYTF
TGTGCCAGCAGGGGGGACAGGGTGAGGTATGGCTACACCTTC
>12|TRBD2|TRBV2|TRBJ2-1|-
CASSLLANEQFF
TGTGCCAGCAGCTTACTAGCGAATGAGCAGTTCTTC
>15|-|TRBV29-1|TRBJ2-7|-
CSVGEGRLSRYEQYF
TGCAGCGTTGGAGAGGGCCGTTTGTCCCGTTACGAGCAGTACTTC
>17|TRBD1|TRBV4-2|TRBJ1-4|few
CASSQDAGTGGSEKLFF
TGTGCCAGCAGCCAAGATGCCGGGACAGGGGGCAGTGAAAAACTGTTTTTT
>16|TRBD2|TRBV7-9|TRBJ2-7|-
CASSLVLAGDSYEQYF
TGTGCCAGCAGCTTAGTTCTCGCGGGAGACTCCTACGAGCAGTACTTC
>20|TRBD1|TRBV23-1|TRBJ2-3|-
CASSQSGQGISAVVADTQYF
TGCGCCAGCAGTCAATCAGGACAGGGGATCTCTGCCGTCGTTGCAGATACGCAGTATTTT
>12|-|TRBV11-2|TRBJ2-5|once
CASSLARETQYF
TGTGCCAGCAGCTTAGCGAGGGAGACCCAGTACTTC
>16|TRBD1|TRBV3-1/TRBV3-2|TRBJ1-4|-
CASSQEGQNSNEKLFF
TGTGCCAGCAGCCAAGAGGGACAGAACTCTAATGAAAAACTGTTTTTT
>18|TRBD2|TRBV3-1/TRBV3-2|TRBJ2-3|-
CASSQSGLAGRSTDTQYF
TGTGCCAGCAGCCAATCCGGACTAGCGGGGAGGAGCACAGATACGCAGTATTTT
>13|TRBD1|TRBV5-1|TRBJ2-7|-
CASSRTGSYEQYF
TGCGCCAGCAGTAGGACAGGCTCCTACGAGCAGTACTTC
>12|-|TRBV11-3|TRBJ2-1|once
CASSSYSSEQFF
TGTGCCAGCAGCTCTTACTCTTCGGAGCAGTTCTTC
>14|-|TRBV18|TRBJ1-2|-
CASSPRGGSIEYTF
TGTGCCAGCTCCCCCCGGGGGGGAAGTATTGAGTACACCTTC
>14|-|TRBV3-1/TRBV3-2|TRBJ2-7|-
CASSPRVNSYEQYF
TGTGCCAGCAGCCCGCGGGTGAACTCCTACGAGCAGTACTTC
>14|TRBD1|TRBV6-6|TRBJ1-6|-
CASSRDSYNSPLHF
TGTGCCAGCAGTCGGGACAGCTATAATTCACCCCTCCACTTT
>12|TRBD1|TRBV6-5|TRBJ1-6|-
CASSWTGGPLHF
TGTGCCAGCAGCTGGACAGGGGGCCCCCTCCACTTT
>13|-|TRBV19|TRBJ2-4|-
CASSTGLLTIQYF
TGTGCCAGTAGTACCGGACTCCTAACTATTCAGTACTTC
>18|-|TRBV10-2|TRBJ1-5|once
CASSESKFQALGNQPQHF
TGCGCCAGCAGTGAGTCGAAGTTTCAGGCCCTCGGCAATCAGCCCCAGCATTTT